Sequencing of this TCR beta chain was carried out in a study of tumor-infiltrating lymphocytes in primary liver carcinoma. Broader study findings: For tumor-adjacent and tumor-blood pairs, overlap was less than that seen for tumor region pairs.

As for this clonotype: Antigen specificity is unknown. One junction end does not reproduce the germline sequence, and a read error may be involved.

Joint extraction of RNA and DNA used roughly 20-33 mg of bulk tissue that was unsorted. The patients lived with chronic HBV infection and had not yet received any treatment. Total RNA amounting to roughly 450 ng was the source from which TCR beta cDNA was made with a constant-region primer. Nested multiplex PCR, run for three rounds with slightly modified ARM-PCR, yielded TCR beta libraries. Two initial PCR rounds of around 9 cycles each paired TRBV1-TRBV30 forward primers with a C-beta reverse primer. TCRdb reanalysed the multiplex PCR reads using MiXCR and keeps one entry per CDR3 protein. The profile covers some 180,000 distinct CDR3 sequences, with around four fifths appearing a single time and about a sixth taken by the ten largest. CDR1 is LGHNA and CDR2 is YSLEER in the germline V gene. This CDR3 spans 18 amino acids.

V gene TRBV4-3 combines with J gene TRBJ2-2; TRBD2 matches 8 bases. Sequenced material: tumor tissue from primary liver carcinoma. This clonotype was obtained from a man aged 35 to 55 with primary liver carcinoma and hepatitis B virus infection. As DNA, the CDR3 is TGCGCCAGCAGCCGAACCACTAGCGGACATACGAAGACCGGGGAGCTGTTTTTT. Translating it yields CASSRTTSGHTKTGELFF.